The 32 T cell receptor beta chains in this list originate from one sample, sequenced in a study of shared clonotypes between healthy human individuals. Sequenced by immunoSEQ multiplex PCR; TCRdb stores in-frame clones only, minus some. Of about half a million clones listed, around four fifths were seen once; the top ten hold 12%. Sequenced sample: PBMCs. These receptors were obtained from a woman aged 40 to 49 in good health. Some clones in this sample may be carry-over from other donors' samples.

This rearrangement joins TRBV10-1 to TRBJ1-4, with 8 nucleotides matching TRBD1. This CDR3 is 18 amino acids long. Germline values: CDR1 WNHNN, CDR2 SYGVQD (reference sequence). With 0 bases clipped from V and 7 bases from J, the junction kept 13 bases outside the gene matches. The DNA for the CDR3 is TGCGCCAGCAGTGAGTCGTTTAATTTAGGACAGGGTAGTGAAAAACTGTTTTTT. Amino acids: CASSESFNLGQGSEKLFF.

CDR3 nucleotides: TGTGCCAGCAGTAACGACAGGGTTCAGCCCCAGCATTTT. Residues: CASSNDRVQPQHF. This rearrangement joins TRBV6-5 to TRBJ1-5; 7 nucleotides match TRBD1. CDR1 and CDR2 (germline): MNHEY, SVGAGI. CDR3 length: 13 residues. The trim removed 5 bases at V and 6 bases at J, leaving 4 bases unmatched.

In this sample, this clone turned up a few times. The chain carries TRBV2 and TRBJ2-7; D is tentatively TRBD1 or TRBD2 (6 bases each). This CDR3 is 14 amino acids long. Germline loops: CDR1 SNHLY, CDR2 FYNNEI. V lost 6 bases and J lost 3, with 15 bases in between. The CDR3 DNA reads TGTGCCAGCAGGCCCCGCGGGACACACTACGAGCAGTACTTC. Protein sequence: CASRPRGTHYEQYF.

A note on this clone: Possible read error: a much larger clone is one base away. V is TRBV21-1 and J is TRBJ2-5. TRBV21-1 is deemed a pseudogene. This CDR3 has 13 amino acids. The CDR3 sequence: CASGKGCKETQYF. The CDR3 coding sequence is TGTGCCAGCGGCAAGGGGTGTAAAGAGACCCAGTACTTC.

This clone was observed once. The genes are TRBV27 and TRBJ2-7; 8 bases map to TRBD1. Looked up from germline, CDR1 is MNHEY and CDR2 is SMNVEV (reference sequence). After removal of 2 bases from V and 1 base from J, the junction contained 1 base not matched to a gene. This CDR3 contains 14 residues. The CDR3 is CASSLRTGSYEQYF. The DNA of the CDR3 is TGTGCCAGCAGTTTAAGGACAGGGTCCTACGAGCAGTACTTC.

The rearrangement links TRBV21-1 to TRBJ2-2. TRBV21-1 is designated a pseudogene. The CDR3 is 13 amino acids. CDR3 sequence reads: CASSVENTGELFF. CDR3 nucleotides: TGTGCCAGCAGCGTGGAGAACACCGGGGAGCTGTTTTTT.

Concerning this clone itself: The CDR3 end shows no conserved phenylalanine or tryptophan, and so a read error is likely. V is TRBV30 and J is TRBJ2-7, with D perhaps being TRBD1 or TRBD2 (5 bases each). The CDR3 contains 14 residues. Per germline, CDR1 GTSNPN and CDR2 SVGIG (reference sequence). V was cut by 1 base and J by 3 bases, with 13 bases left in between. CDR3 DNA sequence: TGTGCCTGGAGTGGGGACGGGTCGCACTACGAGCAGTACCTC. Encoded protein: CAWSGDGSHYEQYL.

This chain links TRBV28 with TRBJ1-5; possibly TRBD1 for D (5 bases). Trimming removed 3 bases from V and 6 bases from J, with 12 bases in between. CDR3 length: 14 amino acids. Germline CDR1 and CDR2: MDHEN and SYDVKM. For the CDR3, the DNA is TGTGCCAGCAGTTTTGGGGGAGGCGGTCAGCCCCAGCATTTT. Translating it yields CASSFGGGGQPQHF. Together with reference TRBV28 and TRBJ1-5, the CDR3 gives the full variable domain: DVKVTQSSRYLVKRTGEKVFLECVQDMDHENMFWYRQDPGLGLRLIYFSYDVKMKEKGDIPEGYSVSREKKERFSLILESASTNQTSMYLCASSFGGGGQPQHFGDGTRLSIL.

In the case of this clone: This may be a read error, as it is one base from a much larger clone. CDR3 residues: CASSLASGAQYF. The DNA of the CDR3 is TGTGCCAGCAGCTTAGCGTCTGGTGCGCAGTATTTT. V gene TRBV7-9 combines with J gene TRBJ2-3; D remains ambiguous. Germline values: CDR1 SEHNR, CDR2 FQNEAQ (reference sequence). This CDR3 contains 12 residues. Trimming cost V 0 bases and J 10 bases, with 8 bases left between them.

The chain recombines TRBV6-5 with TRBJ2-7; 15 nucleotides line up with TRBD2. CDR3 length: 14 amino acids. Trimming took 6 bases from V and 6 from J; bases not matched to a gene: 3. CDR1 and CDR2 (germline): MNHEY, SVGAGI. CDR3 bases: TGTGCCAGCAGCCAGGGACTAGCGGGAGGCGAGCAGTACTTC. This sequence encodes CASSQGLAGGEQYF.

Only one count was recorded for this clone. The chain couples TRBV7-2 to TRBJ1-2; D call uncertain. Germline values: CDR1 SGHTA, CDR2 FQGNSA. There are 14 residues in the CDR3. V was cut by 1 base and J by 9 bases, with 15 bases left in between. CDR3 in DNA: TGTGCCAGCAGCTTAGAAGCAACCGCCTCTCGCTACACCTTC. Its translation: CASSLEATASRYTF.

A few counts support this clone. A far larger clone is off by one base, so a read error is likely. The chain carries TRBV5-1 and TRBJ1-1, with D perhaps TRBD1 (6 bases). CDR1 is SGHRS, CDR2 YFSETQ, per germline. The CDR3 sequence is 14 residues long. Trimming stripped 4 bases from V and 1 base from J, with 11 bases between. CDR3 residues: CASSRPTGNTEAFF. The CDR3 DNA is TGCGCCAGCAGCAGGCCGACAGGGAACACTGAAGCTTTCTTT.

V gene TRBV5-4 combines with J gene TRBJ1-1; a possible D gene is TRBD1 (5 bases). Germline V gene sequence: CDR1 SGHNT, CDR2 YYREEE (reference sequence). Trimming cost V 4 bases and J 7 bases, with 17 bases left between them. This CDR3 region has 14 residues. CDR3 sequence reads: CASSLGTYRGEAFF. CDR3 DNA: TGTGCCAGCAGCCTTGGGACGTATCGGGGTGAAGCTTTCTTT.

The chain uses TRBV19 and TRBJ2-2, with 9 bases identical to TRBD1. This CDR3 comprises 15 residues. Per germline, CDR1 LNHDA and CDR2 SQIVND (reference sequence). V shed 6 bases, J shed 2 bases, and the junction held 4 bases outside the gene matches. The CDR3 reads CASRRQGVNTGELFF. CDR3 DNA sequence: TGTGCCAGTAGGAGACAGGGGGTCAACACCGGGGAGCTGTTTTTT.

The chain joins TRBV18 to TRBJ1-1, with a possible D match to TRBD1 (6 bases). Per the germline V gene, CDR1 is KGHSH and CDR2 is LQKENI. V lost 3 bases to trimming and J lost 4 bases, with 9 bases between them. The CDR3 consists of 13 residues. Here the CDR3 reads CASSPPGVTEAFF. The CDR3 coding sequence is TGTGCCAGCTCACCCCCAGGGGTCACTGAAGCTTTCTTT.

The V and J genes are TRBV2 and TRBJ2-2, with D tentatively TRBD1 (6 bases). This CDR3 has 18 residues. CDR1 is SNHLY, CDR2 FYNNEI, per germline. With 7 bases removed from V and 0 bases from J, the gap between germline ends came to 21 bases. The CDR3 DNA reads TGTGCCAGCACAAGCACCCTCAACAGGGCTCCGAACACCGGGGAGCTGTTTTTT. Protein product: CASTSTLNRAPNTGELFF.

The V and J genes are TRBV28 and TRBJ2-3, with 9 positions matching TRBD2. V lost 3 bases and J lost 8; bases outside the gene matches: 12. The CDR3 totals 16 residues. Germline-derived CDR1 and CDR2 are MDHEN and SYDVKM. The CDR3 region has the DNA TGTGCCAGCAGTTTTGTTGCGGGAGGGCTGGTAGGTACGCAGTATTTT. Its protein product is CASSFVAGGLVGTQYF.

In this sample, this clone turned up a few times. This chain joins TRBV28 and TRBJ2-3; 10 bases are shared with TRBD2. The CDR3 is 15 amino acids. Germline CDR1 is MDHEN and CDR2 is SYDVKM. V shed 7 bases and J 0 bases; nucleotides not matched to a gene: 4. The CDR3 region is CASKETSGSTDTQYF. The DNA of the CDR3 is TGTGCCAGCAAGGAGACTAGCGGGAGCACAGATACGCAGTATTTT. The full variable domain, completed using reference TRBV28 and TRBJ2-3, is DVKVTQSSRYLVKRTGEKVFLECVQDMDHENMFWYRQDPGLGLRLIYFSYDVKMKEKGDIPEGYSVSREKKERFSLILESASTNQTSMYLCASKETSGSTDTQYFGPGTRLTVL.

The chain is built from TRBV10-3 and TRBJ2-6, with D maybe TRBD1 (6 bases). Germline lookup yields CDR1 ENHRY and CDR2 SYGVKD. V lost 4 bases and J lost 2, with 12 bases in between. The CDR3 length is 16 residues. The CDR3 DNA sequence: TGTGCCATCAGTGTACAGGGTTCCGCTGGGGCCAACGTCCTGACTTTC. It encodes CAISVQGSAGANVLTF.

With respect to this clone: The same CDR3 also results from other DNA sequences found in this sample. The chain is built from TRBV27 and TRBJ2-3; 9 nucleotides line up with TRBD2. This CDR3 has 16 amino acids. Trimming cost V 6 bases and J 0 bases; bases outside gene matches: 7. Germline V lookup: CDR1 MNHEY, CDR2 SMNVEV (reference sequence). CDR3 amino acids: CASSPGAGGSTDTQYF. CDR3 DNA: TGTGCCAGCAGCCCGGGGGCGGGAGGGAGCACAGATACGCAGTATTTT.

Comment on this clone: This is likely an artifact of a read error, given a far larger clone one base away. This CDR3 is also generated by other DNA sequences in the sample. The rearrangement links TRBV29-1 to TRBJ1-1; D remains ambiguous. This CDR3 is 15 amino acids long. The germline V gene encodes CDR1 SQVTM and CDR2 ANQGSEA. CDR3 region: CSADPPTRGNTEAFF. CDR3 nucleotides: TGCAGCGCCGATCCTCCTACAAGAGGGAACACTGAAGCCTTCTTT.

This chain uses TRBV28 with TRBJ2-6; no definite D call. The CDR3 is 15 residues long. Germline assignment: CDR1 MDHEN and CDR2 SYDVKM. Trimming took off 7 bases at V and 1 base at J, with 11 bases between the two ends. CDR3 sequence (DNA): TGTGCCAGCACCAACATGGGGTCTGGGGCCAACGTCCTGACTTTC. Its protein product is CASTNMGSGANVLTF.

The chain has TRBV5-1 and TRBJ2-3; 11 nucleotides match TRBD2. Germline CDR1 is SGHRS and CDR2 is YFSETQ. This CDR3 has 15 amino acids. Trimming at V came to 4 bases and at J to 0 bases, leaving 1 base not matched to a gene. CDR3 coding DNA: TGCGCCAGCAGCAGGACTAGCGGGAGCACAGATACGCAGTATTTT. Protein product: CASSRTSGSTDTQYF.

This chain connects TRBV10-3 to TRBJ1-2, with a possible D match to TRBD1 (6 bases). Germline lookup yields CDR1 ENHRY and CDR2 SYGVKD. The CDR3 consists of 17 residues. The germline V and J ends were trimmed by 2 bases and 8 bases, with 24 bases remaining between them. Here the CDR3 DNA reads TGTGCCATCAGTGAGACCGAGGACAGCCCGACGTTGCGAGGCTACACCTTC. This translates into CAISETEDSPTLRGYTF.

The CDR3 sequence is CASSEPGHQETQYF. The CDR3 DNA reads as TGTGCCAGCAGTGAGCCGGGACACCAAGAGACCCAGTACTTC. J is TRBJ2-5 and V is TRBV25-1, with D possibly being TRBD1 or TRBD2 (5 bases each). Trimming removed 3 bases from V and 0 bases from J, with 8 bases in between. The CDR3 runs to 14 residues. Germline CDR1 reads MGHDK; CDR2 reads SYGVNS. Variable domain in full (rest from reference TRBV25-1 and TRBJ2-5): EADIYQTPRYLVIGTGKKITLECSQTMGHDKMYWYQQDPGMELHLIHYSYGVNSTEKGDLSSESTVSRIRTEHFPLTLESARPSHTSQYLCASSEPGHQETQYFGPGTRLLVL.

This clone was seen once. The genes are TRBV19 and TRBJ1-1; the D is unclear. Trimming removed 6 bases at V and 5 bases at J, with 25 bases between. This CDR3 has 17 residues. Germline-derived CDR1 and CDR2 are LNHDA and SQIVND (reference sequence). CDR3 region: CASRPTTTTGGRTEAFF. The DNA of the CDR3 is TGTGCCAGTAGACCTACGACGACGACTGGAGGAAGGACTGAAGCTTTCTTT.

The chain uses TRBV7-2 and TRBJ2-1; the match to TRBD1 covers 8 bases. The CDR3 runs to 16 residues. CDR1 and CDR2 (germline): SGHTA, FQGNSA. V was pared by 1 base and J by 2 bases, with 4 bases of the junction left unmatched. In DNA, the CDR3 is TGTGCCAGCAGCTTAGAAGGGACAGGTGCCTACAATGAGCAGTTCTTC. Translated: CASSLEGTGAYNEQFF.

This chain joins TRBV4-2 and TRBJ2-3; D remains unclear. The ends were cut back, 0 bases at V and 6 bases at J, with 4 bases in the middle. CDR3 length equals 12 residues. CDR1 and CDR2 (germline): LGHNA, YNFKEQ. CDR3 in amino acids: CASSQDRDTQYF. CDR3 sequence (DNA): TGTGCCAGCAGCCAAGATCGGGATACGCAGTATTTT.

This clone was seen only a few times. This chain uses TRBV5-1 with TRBJ2-1; D unresolved. This CDR3 contains 15 residues. Germline V lookup: CDR1 SGHRS, CDR2 YFSETQ. The V and J ends lost 5 bases and 2 bases respectively, with 14 bases between them. CDR3 sequence (DNA): TGCGCCAGCAGTCCCGACCTTAAAGCCTACAATGAGCAGTTCTTC. Translated, it gives CASSPDLKAYNEQFF.

On this clone itself: At the DNA level, this CDR3 is encoded by other sequences in the same sample as well. The V gene is TRBV4-3, the J gene TRBJ2-7; TRBD1 agrees at 8 bases. The germline gives CDR1 LGHNA, CDR2 YSLEER. CDR3 length: 14 amino acids. J lost 1 base, V lost 1 base, and 0 bases had no gene match. The CDR3 loop is CASSQGQGSYEQYF. The CDR3, as DNA: TGCGCCAGCAGCCAAGGACAGGGGTCCTACGAGCAGTACTTC.

This clone has just one count. J is TRBJ2-1 and V is TRBV7-9; D is uncertain. CDR1 and CDR2 (germline): SEHNR, FQNEAQ (reference sequence). The CDR3 totals 15 residues. V lost 1 base and J lost 3, with 10 bases in between. The CDR3 region has the DNA TGTGCCAGCAGCTTAGTAGGCTCGGGCTACAATGAGCAGTTCTTC. This encodes CASSLVGSGYNEQFF.

V gene TRBV27 combines with J gene TRBJ2-5, with TRBD1 identical over 8 bases. Germline CDR1 is MNHEY and CDR2 is SMNVEV (reference sequence). The CDR3 has 15 amino acids. The V gene end was trimmed by 1 base and the J gene end by 0 bases; junction bases not matched to a gene: 1. CDR3 DNA sequence: TGTGCCAGCAGTTTATGGGGACAGGACCAAGAGACCCAGTACTTC. Its protein product is CASSLWGQDQETQYF.